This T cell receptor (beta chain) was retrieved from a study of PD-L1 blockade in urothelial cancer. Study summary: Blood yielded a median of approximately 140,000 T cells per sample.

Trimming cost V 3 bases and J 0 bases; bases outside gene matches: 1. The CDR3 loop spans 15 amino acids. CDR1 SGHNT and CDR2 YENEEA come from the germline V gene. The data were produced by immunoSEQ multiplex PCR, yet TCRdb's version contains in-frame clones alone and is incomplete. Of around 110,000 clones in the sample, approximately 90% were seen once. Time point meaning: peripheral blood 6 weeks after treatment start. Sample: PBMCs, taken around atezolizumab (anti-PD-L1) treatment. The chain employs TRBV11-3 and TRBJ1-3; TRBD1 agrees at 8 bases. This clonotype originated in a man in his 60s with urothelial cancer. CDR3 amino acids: CASSFGQGSGNTIYF. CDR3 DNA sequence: TGTGCCAGCAGCTTCGGACAGGGCTCTGGAAACACCATATATTTT. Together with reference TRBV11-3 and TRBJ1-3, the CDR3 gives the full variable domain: EAGVVQSPRYKIIEKKQPVAFWCNPISGHNTLYWYLQNLGQGPELLIRYENEEAVDDSQLPKDRFSAERLKGVDSTLKIQPAELGDSAVYLCASSFGQGSGNTIYFGEGSWLTVV.